The 12 T cell receptor beta chains below all came from one sample that was sequenced in a study of T-cell memory formation after mild COVID-19. One entry per CDR3 protein, called by TCRdb with MiXCR from the 5' RACE reads. The data show fewer than 450,000 distinct CDR3 sequences, with roughly 20% seen just once and around 12% held by the top ten. The source material was PBMCs or a T cell subset sorted from them (not recorded which). Source of these receptors: an adult woman who had mild COVID-19 (a few samples of this study predate the infection). Cell type and time point are not known.

The J gene is TRBJ1-1, the V gene TRBV4-3; D remains unclear. V gave up 0 bases and J gave up 1 base, with 9 bases separating them. This CDR3 has 15 amino acids. Germline V CDR1 and CDR2: LGHNA, YSLEER. The CDR3 DNA is TGCGCCAGCAGCCAAGATCGGGTCAGGAACACTGAAGCTTTCTTT. This encodes CASSQDRVRNTEAFF.

In its sample, this clonotype was seen a few times. The CDR3 DNA reads as TGCGCCAGCAGCCAAGTGTCAAGCAGGGTCTACAATGAGCAGTTCTTC. This translates into CASSQVSSRVYNEQFF. The J gene is TRBJ2-1, the V gene TRBV4-1, with D possibly being TRBD1 (5 bases). The germline CDR1 and CDR2 sequences are MGHRA and YSYEKL. The V and J ends lost 1 base and 3 bases respectively, with 13 bases between them. The CDR3 spans 16 residues.

In its sample, this clonotype was seen a few times. The V gene is TRBV9, the J gene TRBJ2-5; D remains unclear. This CDR3 contains 13 residues. CDR1 is SGDLS, CDR2 YYNGEE, per germline. Deletions cut 4 bases from V and 2 bases from J, with 9 bases between. The CDR3 DNA reads as TGTGCCAGCAGCCAGGCGGTTCAAGAGACCCAGTACTTC. Translation gives CASSQAVQETQYF.

This clonotype was counted a few times. The CDR3 DNA reads TGTGCCAGCAGCCCACGGGACAGGGTCTATACTGAAGCTTTCTTT. Translation: CASSPRDRVYTEAFF. This sequence joins TRBV7-8 and TRBJ1-1; 9 bases match TRBD1. CDR1 and CDR2 from the germline V gene are SGHVS and FQNEAQ. The CDR3 runs 15 residues. Trimming at V came to 5 bases and at J to 5 bases, leaving 9 bases not matched to a gene.

The V call is TRBV12-3 or TRBV12-4, the J call TRBJ2-1; 10 bases align to TRBD2. J lost 2 bases, V lost 6 bases, and 4 bases had no gene match. The CDR3 is made up of 15 amino acids. This CDR3 is CASSYTSGAYNEQFF. CDR3 DNA: TGTGCCAGCAGCTACACTAGCGGGGCCTACAATGAGCAGTTCTTC.

This clonotype has a handful of counts. The chain combines TRBV7-9 with TRBJ1-2; D gene ambiguous. The length of the CDR3 is 11 residues. The germline CDR1 and CDR2 sequences are SEHNR and FQNEAQ (reference sequence). Trimming removed 5 bases from V and 5 bases from J, with 6 bases in between. CDR3 protein: CASSTPYGYTF. Written as DNA, the CDR3 is TGTGCCAGCAGCACTCCTTATGGCTACACCTTC.

This clonotype was picked up many times. The chain carries TRBV7-2 and TRBJ2-2, with D perhaps TRBD2 (5 bases). This CDR3 is 16 amino acids long. Trimming pared 1 base from V and 6 bases from J, leaving 15 bases between. CDR1 and CDR2 from the germline V gene are SGHTA and FQGNSA. CDR3 region: CASSLVGMGSAGELFF. The CDR3 DNA is TGTGCCAGCAGCTTAGTCGGGATGGGGAGCGCCGGGGAGCTGTTTTTT.

V is TRBV6-5 and J is TRBJ2-7; D might be TRBD2 (6 bases). Germline assignment: CDR1 MNHEY and CDR2 SVGAGI. Deletions cut 6 bases from V and 5 bases from J, with 17 bases between. This CDR3 region has 14 residues. The CDR3 nucleotides are TGTGCCAGCAGACGGACTACCTCAAGGGACGAGCAGTACTTC. It translates to CASRRTTSRDEQYF.

This chain connects TRBV4-1 to TRBJ1-1; 7 positions match TRBD1. The ends lost 2 bases at V and 5 bases at J; junction bases unmatched: 5. CDR3 size: 14 residues. Per the germline V gene, CDR1 is MGHRA and CDR2 is YSYEKL. The DNA of the CDR3 is TGCGCCAGCAGCCAACAGGGGGGTGATACTGAAGCTTTCTTT. This codes for CASSQQGGDTEAFF.

This chain links TRBV30 with TRBJ2-6, with 8 bases that match TRBD1. The V gene's germline CDR1 is GTSNPN and CDR2 SVGIG (reference sequence). V shed 4 bases and J 1 base; nucleotides not matched to a gene: 6. CDR3 length: 16 amino acids. The CDR3 region has the DNA TGTGCCTGGACCCGGGACAGGAGATCTGGGGCCAACGTCCTGACTTTC. This codes for CAWTRDRRSGANVLTF.

V gene TRBV24-1 combines with J gene TRBJ2-3; unclear D gene. The CDR3 extends over 13 amino acids. Trimming took off 4 bases at V and 5 bases at J, with 9 bases between the two ends. Looked up from germline, CDR1 is KGHDR and CDR2 is SFDVKD. The CDR3 nucleotides read TGTGCCACCAGTGAGGGCGGAATAGATACGCAGTATTTT. Protein: CATSEGGIDTQYF.

This clonotype was counted only a few times. The chain has TRBV18 and TRBJ1-2; no reliable D call. V lost 2 bases and J lost 3, with 7 bases in between. Looked up from germline, CDR1 is KGHSH and CDR2 is LQKENI. CDR3 size: 13 residues. This chain's CDR3 is CASSPSGDYGYTF. The CDR3 region has the DNA TGTGCCAGCTCACCAAGCGGAGACTATGGCTACACCTTC. Variable domain in full (rest from reference TRBV18 and TRBJ1-2): NAGVMQNPRHLVRRRGQEARLRCSPMKGHSHVYWYRQLPEEGLKFMVYLQKENIIDESGMPKERFSAEFPKEGPSILRIQQVVRGDSAAYFCASSPSGDYGYTFGSGTRLTVV.